This T cell receptor beta chain appears in the sequencing data of a study of cytomegalovirus exposure and HLA in healthy donors. Trimming took 2 bases from V and 6 from J, leaving 15 bases between them. This CDR3 comprises 14 residues. Germline CDR1 and CDR2: SGHKS and YYEKEE (reference sequence). Primers included in the PCR were 60 Vbeta and 13 Jbeta primers. Assay: immunoSEQ multiplex PCR; the TCRdb copy retains only in-frame clones and omits some. The table records more than 110,000 clones, around 80% of them present only once. The TCR originated in a female donor in good health and CMV-seronegative. Sequenced input: PBMCs. This sequence joins TRBV5-5 and TRBJ2-7; weak D call: TRBD2 (7 bases). The CDR3 DNA follows: TGTGCCAGCAGCTTCGTGGCAGGGGAGGGCGAGCAGTACTTC. Translating gives CASSFVAGEGEQYF.